This record covers a single T cell receptor beta chain. Its antigen remains unknown. This entry belongs to a study of CD8+CD57+ T cells in acquired aplastic anemia. Study as a whole: DNA recovered from sorted CD4+ and CD8+ cells had a mean of about 3 ug. There were 10 million to 14 million reads, on average, for CD4+ cells from healthy donors.

Study outcomes and limitations: Researchers reported that CD8+ Simpson's diversity was not significantly different in patients versus controls.

The CDR3 extends over 14 amino acids. Germline V gene lookup returns CDR1 DFQATT and CDR2 SNEGSKA (reference sequence). The germline V and J ends were trimmed by 6 bases and 0 bases, with 9 bases remaining between them. TCR beta VDJ and CDR3 profiling used genomic DNA as template. TCRdb re-called the reads through MiXCR, storing one row per CDR3 protein. The sample yields some 200,000 distinct CDR3 sequences, over 60% seen once. Sequencing was performed on sorted CD4+, CD8+, or CD8+CD57+ T cells (not recorded which) from PBMCs. The J gene is TRBJ1-6, the V gene TRBV20-1; D unclear. This sequence was found in a human donor in good health. CDR3 in DNA: TGCAGTGCGGCTCTGAGCTCCTATAATTCACCCCTCCACTTT. This codes for CSAALSSYNSPLHF.